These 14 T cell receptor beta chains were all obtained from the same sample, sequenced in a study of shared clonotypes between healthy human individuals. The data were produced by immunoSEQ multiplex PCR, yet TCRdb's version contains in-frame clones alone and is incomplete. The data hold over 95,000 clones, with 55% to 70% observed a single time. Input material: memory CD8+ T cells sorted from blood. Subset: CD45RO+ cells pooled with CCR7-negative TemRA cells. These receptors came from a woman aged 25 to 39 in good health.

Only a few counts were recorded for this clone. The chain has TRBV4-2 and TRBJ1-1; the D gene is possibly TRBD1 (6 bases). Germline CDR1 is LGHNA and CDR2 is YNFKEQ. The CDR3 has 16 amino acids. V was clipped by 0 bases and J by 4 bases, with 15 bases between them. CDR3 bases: TGTGCCAGCAGCCAAGAGATCGGGGGAGGGGGCACTGAAGCTTTCTTT. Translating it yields CASSQEIGGGGTEAFF.

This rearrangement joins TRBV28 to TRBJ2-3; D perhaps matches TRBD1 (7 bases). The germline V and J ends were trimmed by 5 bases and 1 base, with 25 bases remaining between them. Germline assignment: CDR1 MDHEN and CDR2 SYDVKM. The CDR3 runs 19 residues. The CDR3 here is CASSLTISSGDSRTDTQYF. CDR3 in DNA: TGTGCCAGCAGTCTAACGATCTCTTCGGGGGACAGCCGCACAGATACGCAGTATTTT.

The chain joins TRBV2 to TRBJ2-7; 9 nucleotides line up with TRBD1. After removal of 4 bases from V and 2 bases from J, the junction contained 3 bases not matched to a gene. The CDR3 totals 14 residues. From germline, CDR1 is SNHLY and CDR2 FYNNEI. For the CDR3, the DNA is TGTGCCAGCAGTGGGACAGGGGAGCCCTACGAGCAGTACTTC. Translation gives CASSGTGEPYEQYF.

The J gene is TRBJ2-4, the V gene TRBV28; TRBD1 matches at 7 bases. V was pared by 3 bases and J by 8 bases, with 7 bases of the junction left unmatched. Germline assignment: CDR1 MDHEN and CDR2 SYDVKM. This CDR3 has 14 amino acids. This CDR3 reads CASSFGTAVDIQYF. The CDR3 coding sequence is TGTGCCAGCAGTTTCGGGACAGCGGTGGACATTCAGTACTTC.

The CDR3 is CATSGQQGVPYGYTF. In DNA, the CDR3 is TGTGCCACCAGCGGACAACAGGGGGTTCCCTATGGCTACACCTTC. V and J are TRBV15 and TRBJ1-2; 8 nucleotides match TRBD1. This CDR3 has 15 amino acids. CDR1 and CDR2 (germline): LNHNV, YYDKDF (reference sequence). Unmatched junction bases numbered 9, after V lost 5 bases and J lost 4 bases.

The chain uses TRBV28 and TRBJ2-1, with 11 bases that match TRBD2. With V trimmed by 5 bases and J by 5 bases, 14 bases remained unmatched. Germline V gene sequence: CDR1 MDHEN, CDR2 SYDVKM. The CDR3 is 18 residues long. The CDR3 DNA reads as TGTGCCAGCAGTACCCGACTAGCGGGATTAATTTCGGACAATGAGCAGTTCTTC. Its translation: CASSTRLAGLISDNEQFF.

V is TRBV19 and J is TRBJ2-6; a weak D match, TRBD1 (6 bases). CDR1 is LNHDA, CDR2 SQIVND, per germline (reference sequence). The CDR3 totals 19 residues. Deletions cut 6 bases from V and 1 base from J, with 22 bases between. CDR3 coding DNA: TGTGCCAGTAGGACTCGCTTAAATTCCCAGGGGTCTGGGGCCAACGTCCTGACTTTC. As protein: CASRTRLNSQGSGANVLTF.

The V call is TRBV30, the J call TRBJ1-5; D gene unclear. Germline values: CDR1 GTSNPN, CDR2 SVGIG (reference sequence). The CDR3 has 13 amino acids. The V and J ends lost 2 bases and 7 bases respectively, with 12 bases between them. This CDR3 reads CAWSREGGQPQHF. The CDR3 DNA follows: TGTGCCTGGAGTCGGGAGGGAGGCCAGCCCCAGCATTTT.

CDR3 in DNA: TGTGCCAGCTCGCCCGGACTAGCTCAGGGCGAGCAGTACTTC. As protein: CASSPGLAQGEQYF. This sequence joins TRBV19 and TRBJ2-7; the match to TRBD2 covers 8 bases. Losses at the gene ends were 9 bases for V and 6 bases for J; bases not matched to a gene: 13. CDR1 and CDR2 from the germline V gene are LNHDA and SQIVND (reference sequence). The CDR3 has 14 amino acids.

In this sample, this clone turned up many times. The chain's CDR3 is CASSSVDTSGGGTGELFF. CDR3 nucleotide sequence: TGTGCCAGCAGCTCCGTAGATACTAGCGGGGGAGGCACCGGGGAGCTGTTTTTT. The chain joins TRBV5-6 to TRBJ2-2; 11 bases line up with TRBD2. The CDR3 is 18 residues long. The germline V gene has CDR1 SGHDT and CDR2 YYEEEE. Losses at the gene ends were 3 bases for V and 4 bases for J; bases not matched to a gene: 11. The full variable domain, its missing parts supplied by reference TRBV5-6 and TRBJ2-2, is DAGVTQSPTHLIKTRGQQVTLRCSPKSGHDTVSWYQQALGQGPQFIFQYYEEEERQRGNFPDRFSGHQFPNYSSELNVNALLLGDSALYLCASSSVDTSGGGTGELFFGEGSRLTVL.

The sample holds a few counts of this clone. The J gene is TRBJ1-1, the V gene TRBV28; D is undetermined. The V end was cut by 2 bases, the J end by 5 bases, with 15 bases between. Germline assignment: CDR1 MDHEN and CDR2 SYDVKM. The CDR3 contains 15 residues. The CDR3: CASSLGSGPRTEAFF. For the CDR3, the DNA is TGTGCCAGCAGTTTAGGGTCCGGCCCCAGGACTGAAGCTTTCTTT. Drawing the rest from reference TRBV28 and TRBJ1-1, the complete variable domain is DVKVTQSSRYLVKRTGEKVFLECVQDMDHENMFWYRQDPGLGLRLIYFSYDVKMKEKGDIPEGYSVSREKKERFSLILESASTNQTSMYLCASSLGSGPRTEAFFGQGTRLTVV.

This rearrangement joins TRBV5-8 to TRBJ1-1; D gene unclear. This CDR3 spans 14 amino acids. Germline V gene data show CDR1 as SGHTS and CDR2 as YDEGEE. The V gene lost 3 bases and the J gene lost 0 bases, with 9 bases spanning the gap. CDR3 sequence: CASSSRQVNTEAFF. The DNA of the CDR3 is TGTGCCAGCAGCTCGAGGCAGGTGAACACTGAAGCTTTCTTT.

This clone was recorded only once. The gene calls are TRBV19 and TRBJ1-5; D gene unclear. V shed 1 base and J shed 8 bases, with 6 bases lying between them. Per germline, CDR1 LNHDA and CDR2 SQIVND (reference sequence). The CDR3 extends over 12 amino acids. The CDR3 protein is CASSIAGEPQHF. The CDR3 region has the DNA TGTGCCAGTAGTATAGCGGGAGAGCCCCAGCATTTT.

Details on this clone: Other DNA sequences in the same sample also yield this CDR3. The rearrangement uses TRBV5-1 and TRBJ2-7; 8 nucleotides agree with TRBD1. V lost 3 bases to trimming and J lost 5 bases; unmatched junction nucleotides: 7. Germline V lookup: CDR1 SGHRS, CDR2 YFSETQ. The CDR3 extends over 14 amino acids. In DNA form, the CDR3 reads TGCGCCAGCAGCTCCGGACAGGGACGGGACGAGCAGTACTTC. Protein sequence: CASSSGQGRDEQYF.